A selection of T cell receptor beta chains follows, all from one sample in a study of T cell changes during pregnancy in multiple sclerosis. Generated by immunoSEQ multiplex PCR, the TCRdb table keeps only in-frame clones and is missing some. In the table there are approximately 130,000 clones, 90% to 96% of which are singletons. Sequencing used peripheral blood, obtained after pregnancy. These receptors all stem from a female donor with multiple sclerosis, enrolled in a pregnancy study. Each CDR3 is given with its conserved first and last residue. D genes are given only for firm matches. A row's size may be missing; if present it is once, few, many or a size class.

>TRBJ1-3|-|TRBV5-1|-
TGCGCCAGCAGCTCCAACTCAGGGGTTGGAAACACCATATATTTT
CASSSNSGVGNTIYF
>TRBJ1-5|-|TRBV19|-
TGTGCCAGTAGTATCTCCGACAGTCCTAATCAGCCCCAGCATTTT
CASSISDSPNQPQHF
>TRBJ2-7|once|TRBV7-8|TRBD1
TGTGCCAGCAGCTTAGACGGACAGGGACGGGTCCAGTACTTC
CASSLDGQGRVQYF
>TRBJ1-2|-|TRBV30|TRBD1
TGTGCCTGGACCTTACCGGGACAGGGGCATCCTAACTATGGCTACACCTTC
CAWTLPGQGHPNYGYTF
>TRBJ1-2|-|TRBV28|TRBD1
TGTGCCAGCAGCCACGCGCCCGGGACAGGGGATGGCTACACCTTC
CASSHAPGTGDGYTF
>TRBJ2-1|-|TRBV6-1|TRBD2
TGTGCCAGCAGTGCCCGTTGGGGCGGGAGCTCCTACAATGAGCAGTTCTTC
CASSARWGGSSYNEQFF
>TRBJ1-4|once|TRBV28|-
TGTGCCAGCAGCAACCCGGGACTGAGTAATGAAAAACTGTTTTTT
CASSNPGLSNEKLFF
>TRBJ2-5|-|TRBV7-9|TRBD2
TGTGCCAGCAGCTTAGTTATCAGCGGGAGTAGGGAGACCCAGTACTTC
CASSLVISGSRETQYF
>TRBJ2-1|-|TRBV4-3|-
TGCGCCAGCAGCCAAGATTGGCAAAGCTCCTACAATGAGCAGTTCTTC
CASSQDWQSSYNEQFF
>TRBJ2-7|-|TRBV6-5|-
TGTGCCAGCAGTCCCCGGACAGTTCTTTACGAGCAGTACTTC
CASSPRTVLYEQYF
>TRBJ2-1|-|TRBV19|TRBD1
TGTGCCAGTAGTTTCCAACAGGGGAAAGGGCCTGCCTACAATGAGCAGTTCTTC
CASSFQQGKGPAYNEQFF
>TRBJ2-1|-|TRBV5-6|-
TGTGCCAGCAGCTCCAACAGGGCAGCCTACAATGAGCAGTTCTTC
CASSSNRAAYNEQFF
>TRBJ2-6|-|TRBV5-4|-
TGTGCCAGCAGCCCAGACCCTACAGGGCCTGGGGCCAACGTCCTGACTTTC
CASSPDPTGPGANVLTF
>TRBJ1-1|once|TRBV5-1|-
TGCGCCAGCAGCTTGGCCTTAGGGAGTGACACTGAAGCTTTCTTT
CASSLALGSDTEAFF
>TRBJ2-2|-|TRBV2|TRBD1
TGTGCCAGCACGGGACAGGGGGCGAACACCGGGGAGCTGTTTTTT
CASTGQGANTGELFF
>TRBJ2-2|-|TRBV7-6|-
TGTGCCAGCAGCTTAGGAACGGGACTCCCGAACACCGGGGAGCTGTTTTTT
CASSLGTGLPNTGELFF
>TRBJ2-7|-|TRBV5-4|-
TGTGCCAGCAGCTTGACAGGCACCTACGAGCAGTACTTC
CASSLTGTYEQYF
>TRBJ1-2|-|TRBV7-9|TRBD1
TGTGCCAGCAGCCCCGGGACAGCGTATGGCTACACCTTC
CASSPGTAYGYTF
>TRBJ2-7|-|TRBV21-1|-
TGTGCCAGCAGCCGTCGTGGACAGGGTCCCTACGAGCAGTACTTC
CASSRRGQGPYEQYF